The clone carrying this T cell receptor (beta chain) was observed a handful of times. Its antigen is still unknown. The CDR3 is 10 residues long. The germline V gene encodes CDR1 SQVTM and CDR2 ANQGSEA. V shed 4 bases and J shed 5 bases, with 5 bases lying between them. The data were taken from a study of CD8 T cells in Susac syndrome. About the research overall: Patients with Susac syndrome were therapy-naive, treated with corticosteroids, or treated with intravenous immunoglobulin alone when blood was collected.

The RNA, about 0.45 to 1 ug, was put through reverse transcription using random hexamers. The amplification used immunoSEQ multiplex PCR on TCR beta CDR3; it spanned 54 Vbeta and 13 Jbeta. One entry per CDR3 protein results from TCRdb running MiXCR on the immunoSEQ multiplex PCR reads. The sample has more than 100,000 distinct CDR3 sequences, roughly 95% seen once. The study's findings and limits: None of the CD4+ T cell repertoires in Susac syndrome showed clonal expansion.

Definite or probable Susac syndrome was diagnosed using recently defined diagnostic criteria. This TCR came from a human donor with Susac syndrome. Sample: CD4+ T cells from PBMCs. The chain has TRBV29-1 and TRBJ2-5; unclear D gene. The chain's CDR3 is CSVVGETQYF. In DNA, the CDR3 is TGCAGCGTTGTGGGGGAGACCCAGTACTTC.